These 32 T cell receptor beta chains were all obtained from the same sample, sequenced in a study of Ad26.COV2.S vaccination and SARS-CoV-2 variants. Here immunoSEQ multiplex PCR was the method, and the copy in TCRdb shows in-frame clones only, minus some. The data contain over 350,000 clones, less than 90% of them singletons. Treatment in this sample: 15 to 20 received Ad26.COV2.S at low or high dose, single or two shots; five or six received placebo; per-sample allocation not given. Day 63 following the first vaccine or placebo injection was when the samples were taken. Sequencing was performed on peripheral blood, taken in a trial of Ad26.COV2.S vaccine versus placebo. Receptors originate from a person aged 18-60 years who received the Ad26.COV2.S COVID-19 vaccine or a placebo.

The rearrangement joins TRBV11-2 to TRBJ2-2, with 8 bases that match TRBD1. CDR1 SGHAT and CDR2 FQNNGV come from the germline V gene. Trimming took 6 bases from V and 4 from J; bases not matched to a gene: 4. This CDR3 contains 14 residues. This CDR3 reads CASSPDRATGELFF. The CDR3 region has the DNA TGTGCCAGCAGTCCGGACAGGGCCACCGGGGAGCTGTTTTTT.

The chain recombines TRBV19 with TRBJ1-5, with D possibly being TRBD1 (5 bases). Germline lookup yields CDR1 LNHDA and CDR2 SQIVND (reference sequence). V lost 4 bases, J lost 3 bases, and 13 bases lay in between. This CDR3 region has 15 residues. As DNA, the CDR3 is TGTGCCAGTAGTAAAGGGGAGGCATTCAATCAGCCCCAGCATTTT. This translates into CASSKGEAFNQPQHF.

CDR3 residues: CASTPPPGFRWRSNEQFF. Here the CDR3 DNA reads TGTGCCAGCACTCCTCCGCCCGGATTTAGGTGGCGGAGCAATGAGCAGTTCTTC. The chain recombines TRBV25-1 with TRBJ2-1; no clear D gene. Looked up from germline, CDR1 is MGHDK and CDR2 is SYGVNS. V gave up 7 bases and J gave up 6 bases, with 28 bases separating them. The CDR3 is 18 amino acids.

This chain links TRBV5-1 with TRBJ2-5; 9 bases match TRBD2. The length of the CDR3 is 15 residues. V lost 4 bases to trimming and J lost 0 bases; unmatched junction nucleotides: 4. Germline lookup yields CDR1 SGHRS and CDR2 YFSETQ. CDR3 in amino acids: CASSLSGGHQETQYF. In DNA form, the CDR3 reads TGCGCCAGCAGCCTTAGCGGGGGCCACCAAGAGACCCAGTACTTC.

The J gene is TRBJ2-5, the V gene TRBV6-6; 9 positions agree with TRBD2. Germline V gene sequence: CDR1 MNHNY, CDR2 SVGAGI (reference sequence). V shed 4 bases and J 5 bases; nucleotides not matched to a gene: 8. The CDR3 consists of 15 residues. CDR3 amino acids: CASSSGGGAIETQYF. As DNA, the CDR3 is TGTGCCAGCAGTTCCGGCGGGGGGGCCATCGAGACCCAGTACTTC.

The rearrangement uses TRBV19 and TRBJ1-2; D unresolved. Germline V gives CDR1 LNHDA, CDR2 SQIVND (reference sequence). The CDR3 is 15 residues long. Trimming pared 3 bases from V and 7 bases from J, leaving 18 bases between. The chain's CDR3 is CASSMDISESRGYTF. CDR3 sequence (DNA): TGTGCCAGTAGTATGGATATTTCAGAATCTCGTGGCTACACCTTC.

The chain combines TRBV6-2 or TRBV6-3 with TRBJ2-7; 11 bases map to TRBD2. This CDR3 has 15 amino acids. After removal of 0 bases from V and 6 bases from J, the junction contained 4 bases not matched to a gene. The germline V gene encodes CDR1 MNHEY and CDR2 SVGEGT. CDR3 in DNA: TGTGCCAGCAGTTACTCTAGCGGGGGGGCCAGCGAGCAGTACTTC. As protein: CASSYSSGGASEQYF.

V and J are TRBV27 and TRBJ1-1; 7 nucleotides line up with TRBD1. Germline V gene data show CDR1 as MNHEY and CDR2 as SMNVEV (reference sequence). V dropped 6 bases and J dropped 7; count of bases not matched to a gene: 5. The CDR3 has 12 residues. The CDR3 protein is CASRSQGSEAFF. The CDR3 bases are TGTGCCAGCAGGTCACAGGGGAGTGAAGCTTTCTTT.

The chain uses TRBV20-1 and TRBJ1-1; 12 bases line up with TRBD1. The CDR3 has 11 residues. Germline V gives CDR1 DFQATT, CDR2 SNEGSKA (reference sequence). Trimming at V came to 6 bases and at J to 10 bases, leaving 3 bases not matched to a gene. The CDR3 reads CSAGTGGLAFF. CDR3 nucleotides: TGCAGTGCCGGGACAGGGGGCCTAGCTTTCTTT.

The chain joins TRBV4-1 to TRBJ2-7; TRBD1 matches 12 bases. Per germline, CDR1 MGHRA and CDR2 YSYEKL. The J segment lost 4 bases and the V segment lost 4 bases, leaving 8 bases of the junction unmatched. CDR3 length equals 16 residues. The CDR3 here is CASSLYPGQGAYEQYF. The CDR3, as DNA: TGCGCCAGCAGCCTATATCCGGGACAGGGGGCTTACGAGCAGTACTTC.

The rearrangement uses TRBV3-1 (or the pseudogene TRBV3-2) and TRBJ2-3; D perhaps matches TRBD1 (6 bases). CDR1 is LGHDT, CDR2 YNNKEL, per germline (reference sequence). Between the trimmed V and J ends, which lost 4 bases and 7 bases, there was a span of 15 bases. The CDR3 runs to 14 residues. The CDR3 nucleotides are TGTGCCAGCAGCCCCACCCTACAGGGCAATACGCAGTATTTT. Residues: CASSPTLQGNTQYF.

As DNA, the CDR3 is TGTGCTAGTGGCCCTCCAGGATTCTACGTCTATGGCTACACCTTC. Its translation: CASGPPGFYVYGYTF. V gene TRBV12-5 combines with J gene TRBJ1-2; D gene ambiguous. There are 15 residues in the CDR3. Germline CDR1 is LGHNT and CDR2 is FRNRAP. V was shortened by 6 bases and J by 4 bases, with 18 bases between the two germline ends.

J is TRBJ1-2 and V is TRBV6-1, with a possible D match to TRBD1 (5 bases). Germline V lookup: CDR1 MNHNS, CDR2 SASEGT. The CDR3 is 16 amino acids. The V gene lost 3 bases and the J gene lost 0 bases, with 14 bases spanning the gap. The CDR3 nucleotides read TGTGCCAGCAGTGACTTGACAGAAGGGGCTAACTATGGCTACACCTTC. Its translation is CASSDLTEGANYGYTF.

The J gene is TRBJ2-7, the V gene TRBV18, with 8 bases fitting TRBD2. The V and J ends lost 2 bases and 5 bases, in that order; junction bases with no gene match: 11. The CDR3 is made up of 16 amino acids. In germline, CDR1 is KGHSH, CDR2 LQKENI. The CDR3 spells CASSPRQAGGVHEQYF. Written as DNA, the CDR3 is TGTGCCAGCTCACCAAGGCAGGCGGGGGGTGTACACGAGCAGTACTTC.

The chain is built from TRBV13 and TRBJ2-1; TRBD2 matches at 8 bases. Trimming removed 2 bases from V and 0 bases from J; junction bases left unmatched: 6. The CDR3 is 17 amino acids. Germline V gene data show CDR1 as PRHDT and CDR2 as FYEKMQ (reference sequence). The CDR3 DNA is TGTGCCAGCAGCTTACTCGCGGGGGGACACTCCTACAATGAGCAGTTCTTC. Translated, it gives CASSLLAGGHSYNEQFF.

The gene calls are TRBV20-1 and TRBJ2-3; 8 bases line up with TRBD2. The length of the CDR3 is 16 residues. Germline V gives CDR1 DFQATT, CDR2 SNEGSKA (reference sequence). V lost 3 bases and J lost 5; bases outside the gene matches: 13. CDR3 in DNA: TGCAGTGCTAGTAAGAGCACGGGGGGGCGGGGAGATACGCAGTATTTT. Amino acid sequence: CSASKSTGGRGDTQYF.

There are a few counts of this clone. V gene TRBV5-5 combines with J gene TRBJ1-2; D ambiguous. This CDR3 spans 15 amino acids. Trimming cost V 4 bases and J 6 bases, with 19 bases left between them. Germline values: CDR1 SGHKS, CDR2 YYEKEE (reference sequence). DNA for the CDR3: TGTGCCAGCAGCCCGTCATATGCAGATTTCGATGGCTACACCTTC. It translates to CASSPSYADFDGYTF. Filled out from reference TRBV5-5 and TRBJ1-2, the complete variable domain reads DAGVTQSPTHLIKTRGQQVTLRCSPISGHKSVSWYQQVLGQGPQFIFQYYEKEERGRGNFPDRFSARQFPNYSSELNVNALLLGDSALYLCASSPSYADFDGYTFGSGTRLTVV.

V is TRBV7-2 and J is TRBJ2-7; tentatively, D is TRBD1 (6 bases). Trimming removed 4 bases at V and 0 bases at J, with 16 bases between. The CDR3 loop spans 16 amino acids. CDR1 and CDR2 (germline): SGHTA, FQGNSA. The CDR3 DNA reads as TGTGCCAGCAGCTCCAGGGGCGGAGGCAGCTCCTACGAGCAGTACTTC. As protein: CASSSRGGGSSYEQYF. The full variable domain, in which reference TRBV7-2 and TRBJ2-7 provide the parts outside the CDR3, is GAGVSQSPSNKVTEKGKDVELRCDPISGHTALYWYRQSLGQGLEFLIYFQGNSAPDKSGLPSDRFSAERTGGSVSTLTIQRTQQEDSAVYLCASSSRGGGSSYEQYFGPGTRLTVT.

V gene TRBV9 combines with J gene TRBJ1-2; D is unresolved. The CDR3 is 14 amino acids. The V and J ends lost 0 bases and 2 bases respectively, with 8 bases between them. Germline CDR1 is SGDLS and CDR2 is YYNGEE. CDR3 in amino acids: CASSVGSINYGYTF. DNA of the CDR3: TGTGCCAGCAGCGTAGGATCGATAAACTATGGCTACACCTTC.

This chain links TRBV29-1 with TRBJ2-3; possibly TRBD1 for D (5 bases). CDR1 and CDR2 from the germline V gene are SQVTM and ANQGSEA. V lost 6 bases to trimming and J lost 5 bases, with 21 bases between them. The CDR3 runs 15 residues. CDR3 amino acids: CSVARQPRWGDTQYF. CDR3 sequence (DNA): TGCAGCGTCGCCAGACAGCCCCGGTGGGGAGATACGCAGTATTTT.

The chain links TRBV5-1 to TRBJ2-2; D might be TRBD2 (6 bases). V gave up 1 base and J gave up 5 bases, with 9 bases separating them. The germline V gene encodes CDR1 SGHRS and CDR2 YFSETQ. This CDR3 is 14 amino acids long. Here the CDR3 reads CASSLSAGTGELFF. DNA of the CDR3: TGCGCCAGCAGCTTGAGCGCGGGAACCGGGGAGCTGTTTTTT.

V and J are TRBV27 and TRBJ1-5; D is ambiguous. V was pared by 2 bases and J by 6 bases, with 11 bases between. Germline CDR1 reads MNHEY; CDR2 reads SMNVEV (reference sequence). CDR3 length: 14 residues. CDR3 nucleotides: TGTGCCAGCAGTTTAGCCGTCTCGGGTCAGCCCCAGCATTTT. Translating it yields CASSLAVSGQPQHF.

This clone has only one observation. V gene TRBV18 combines with J gene TRBJ2-2, with 9 bases lining up with TRBD1. The CDR3 runs 16 residues. V lost 3 bases to trimming and J lost 7 bases; unmatched junction nucleotides: 9. Germline V CDR1 and CDR2: KGHSH, LQKENI. The chain's CDR3 is CASSPPGTGFGGELFF. As DNA, the CDR3 is TGTGCCAGCTCACCCCCCGGGACAGGGTTCGGCGGGGAGCTGTTTTTT. The whole variable domain, filled in from reference TRBV18 and TRBJ2-2, reads NAGVMQNPRHLVRRRGQEARLRCSPMKGHSHVYWYRQLPEEGLKFMVYLQKENIIDESGMPKERFSAEFPKEGPSILRIQQVVRGDSAAYFCASSPPGTGFGGELFFGEGSRLTVL.

CDR3 sequence: CASSKGGTGVENTEAFF. The DNA of the CDR3 is TGTGCCAGCAGCAAGGGAGGGACAGGGGTGGAAAACACTGAAGCTTTCTTT. The chain links TRBV11-2 to TRBJ1-1; TRBD1 matches at 10 bases. CDR3 length equals 17 residues. The germline gives CDR1 SGHAT, CDR2 FQNNGV. Trimming took 5 bases from V and 2 from J; bases not matched to a gene: 11.

The chain joins TRBV6-6 to TRBJ1-3; D possibly corresponds to TRBD1 (5 bases). The CDR3 consists of 15 residues. Between the trimmed V and J ends, which lost 0 bases and 1 base, there was a span of 7 bases. CDR1 is MNHNY and CDR2 is SVGAGI in the germline V gene (reference sequence). The CDR3 region has the DNA TGTGCCAGCAGTTACTCGGGGGTTTCTGGAAACACCATATATTTT. Translation: CASSYSGVSGNTIYF.

The chain joins TRBV19 to TRBJ1-1; a weak D match, TRBD1 (6 bases). V was shortened by 3 bases and J by 1 base, with 15 bases between the two germline ends. There are 16 residues in the CDR3. Germline V gene data show CDR1 as LNHDA and CDR2 as SQIVND (reference sequence). DNA for the CDR3: TGTGCCAGTAGTATCCGGGACGGGACAACGAACACTGAAGCTTTCTTT. The encoded protein is CASSIRDGTTNTEAFF.

This chain connects TRBV19 to TRBJ1-2; D remains unclear. The V gene lost 2 bases and the J gene lost 3 bases, with 4 bases spanning the gap. This CDR3 spans 12 amino acids. Germline assignment: CDR1 LNHDA and CDR2 SQIVND (reference sequence). The CDR3 loop is CASSISHYGYTF. DNA for the CDR3: TGTGCCAGTAGTATAAGCCACTATGGCTACACCTTC.

This sequence joins TRBV4-1 and TRBJ2-2, with TRBD2 matching over 9 bases. With 1 base clipped from V and 6 bases from J, the junction kept 6 bases outside the gene matches. From germline, CDR1 is MGHRA and CDR2 YSYEKL. The CDR3 has 16 residues. The CDR3 protein is CASSQVLTSGSGELFF. CDR3 in DNA: TGCGCCAGCAGCCAAGTCCTCACTAGCGGGTCCGGGGAGCTGTTTTTT.

The rearrangement links TRBV29-1 to TRBJ2-2; D uncertain. CDR3 length: 12 amino acids. CDR1 and CDR2 (germline): SQVTM, ANQGSEA. The ends were cut back, 4 bases at V and 6 bases at J, with 9 bases in the middle. Here the CDR3 DNA reads TGCAGCGTTGTCGTTGACGCCGGGGAGCTGTTTTTT. The encoded protein is CSVVVDAGELFF.

V gene TRBV30 combines with J gene TRBJ1-4; D unclear. V was shortened by 2 bases and J by 3 bases, with 10 bases between the two germline ends. CDR3 length: 14 amino acids. Germline V lookup: CDR1 GTSNPN, CDR2 SVGIG (reference sequence). CDR3 bases: TGTGCCTGGAGTCCCGGGTCAGCTAATGAAAAACTGTTTTTT. Protein: CAWSPGSANEKLFF.

J is TRBJ2-1 and V is TRBV25-1; 7 bases are a match to TRBD2. The V segment lost 6 bases and the J segment 1 base; nucleotides outside the gene matches: 15. Germline CDR1 reads MGHDK; CDR2 reads SYGVNS. The CDR3 sequence is 18 residues long. CDR3 amino acids: CASSLGGSGVLSYNEQFF. In DNA, the CDR3 is TGTGCCAGCAGCCTTGGGGGGAGCGGGGTTCTATCCTACAATGAGCAGTTCTTC.

The chain uses TRBV7-9 and TRBJ1-4; 7 bases are shared with TRBD1. The CDR3 is 16 amino acids. CDR1 and CDR2 from the germline V gene are SEHNR and FQNEAQ (reference sequence). J gave up 3 bases and V 4 bases, and 8 bases lay outside the gene matches. The CDR3 region has the DNA TGTGCCAGCAGCTCGCCATTGACAGGGTCTAATGAAAAACTGTTTTTT. Its protein is CASSSPLTGSNEKLFF.